This TCR beta chain was identified during a study of cytotoxic CD8 clonotypes in ibrutinib-treated CLL. Study results and limitations: Public clonotypes (which were uncommon) either contracted or remained stable on treatment.

The CDR3 is 12 residues long. From germline, CDR1 is SGHNT and CDR2 YYREEE (reference sequence). V was pared by 4 bases and J by 2 bases, with 7 bases between. Turning to this clone: The antigen remains unidentified.

The protocol was immunoSEQ multiplex PCR, while the TCRdb copy is restricted to in-frame clones and leaves out a portion. The sample contains tens of thousands of clones, roughly 85% of which appear only once. Source: PBMCs, taken after 24 months of ibrutinib treatment. This receptor was taken from a human donor with chronic lymphocytic leukemia. The genes are TRBV5-4 and TRBJ2-7; weak D call: TRBD1 (5 bases). CDR3 bases: TGTGCCAGCAGCAAGACAGCCTACGAGCAGTACTTC. Its translation is CASSKTAYEQYF.